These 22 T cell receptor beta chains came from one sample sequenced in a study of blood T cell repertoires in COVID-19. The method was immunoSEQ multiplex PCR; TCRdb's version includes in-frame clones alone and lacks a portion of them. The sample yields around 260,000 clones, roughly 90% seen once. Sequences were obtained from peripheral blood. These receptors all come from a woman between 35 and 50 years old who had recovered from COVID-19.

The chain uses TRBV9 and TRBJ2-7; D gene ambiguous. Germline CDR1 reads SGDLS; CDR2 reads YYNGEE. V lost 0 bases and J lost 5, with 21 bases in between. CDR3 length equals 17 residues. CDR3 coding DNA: TGTGCCAGCAGCGTAGTAGGATGGCAGAGGCAGAAGAACGAGCAGTACTTC. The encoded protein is CASSVVGWQRQKNEQYF. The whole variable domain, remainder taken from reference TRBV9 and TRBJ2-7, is DSGVTQTPKHLITATGQRVTLRCSPRSGDLSVYWYQQSLDQGLQFLIQYYNGEERAKGNILERFSAQQFPDLHSELNLSSLELGDSALYFCASSVVGWQRQKNEQYFGPGTRLTVT.

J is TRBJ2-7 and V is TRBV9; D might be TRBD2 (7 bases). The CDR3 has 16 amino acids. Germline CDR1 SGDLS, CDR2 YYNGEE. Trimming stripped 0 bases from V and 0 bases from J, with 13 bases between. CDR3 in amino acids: CASSVAAGANSYEQYF. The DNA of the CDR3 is TGTGCCAGCAGCGTAGCTGCGGGGGCCAACTCCTACGAGCAGTACTTC.

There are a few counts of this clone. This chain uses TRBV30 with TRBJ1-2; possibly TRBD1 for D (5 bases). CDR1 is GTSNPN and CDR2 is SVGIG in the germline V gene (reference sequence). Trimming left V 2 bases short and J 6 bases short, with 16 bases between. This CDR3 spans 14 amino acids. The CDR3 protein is CAWSSSPGIDGYTF. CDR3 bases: TGTGCCTGGAGTTCTTCCCCAGGGATTGATGGCTACACCTTC.

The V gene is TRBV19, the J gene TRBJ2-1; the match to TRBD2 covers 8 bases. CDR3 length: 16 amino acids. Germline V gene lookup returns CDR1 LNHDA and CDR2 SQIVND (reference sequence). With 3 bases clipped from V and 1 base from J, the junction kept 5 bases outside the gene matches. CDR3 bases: TGTGCCAGTAGTATTCTGCGGGAGGTATCCTACAATGAGCAGTTCTTC. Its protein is CASSILREVSYNEQFF.

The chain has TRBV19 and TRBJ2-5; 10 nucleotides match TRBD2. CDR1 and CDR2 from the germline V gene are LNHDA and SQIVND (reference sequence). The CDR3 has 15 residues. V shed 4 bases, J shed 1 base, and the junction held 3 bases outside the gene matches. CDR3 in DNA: TGTGCCAGTAGTACGCTAGCGGGAGTCCAAGAGACCCAGTACTTC. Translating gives CASSTLAGVQETQYF. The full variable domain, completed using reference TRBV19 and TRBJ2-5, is DGGITQSPKYLFRKEGQNVTLSCEQNLNHDAMYWYRQDPGQGLRLIYYSQIVNDFQKGDIAEGYSVSREKKESFPLTVTSAQKNPTAFYLCASSTLAGVQETQYFGPGTRLLVL.

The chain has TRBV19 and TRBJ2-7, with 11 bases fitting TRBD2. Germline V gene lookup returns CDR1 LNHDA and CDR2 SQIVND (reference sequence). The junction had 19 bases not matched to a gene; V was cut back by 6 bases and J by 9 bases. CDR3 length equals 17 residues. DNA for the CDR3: TGTGCCAGTAGCCCCTTTATGACGACTAGCGGGGACCTCAGGCAGTACTTC. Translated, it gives CASSPFMTTSGDLRQYF.

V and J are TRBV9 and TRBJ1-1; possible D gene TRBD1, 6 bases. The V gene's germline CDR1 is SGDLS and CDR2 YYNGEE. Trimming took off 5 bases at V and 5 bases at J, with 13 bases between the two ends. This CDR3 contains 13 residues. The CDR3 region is CASRSTGSTEAFF. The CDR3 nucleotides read TGTGCCAGCAGAAGTACAGGGTCGACTGAAGCTTTCTTT.

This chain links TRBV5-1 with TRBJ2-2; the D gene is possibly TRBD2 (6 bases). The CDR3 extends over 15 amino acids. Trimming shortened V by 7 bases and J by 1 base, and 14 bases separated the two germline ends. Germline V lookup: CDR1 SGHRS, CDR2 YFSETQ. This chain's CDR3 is CASFGGTVNTGELFF. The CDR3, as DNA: TGCGCCAGCTTCGGAGGGACTGTGAACACCGGGGAGCTGTTTTTT.

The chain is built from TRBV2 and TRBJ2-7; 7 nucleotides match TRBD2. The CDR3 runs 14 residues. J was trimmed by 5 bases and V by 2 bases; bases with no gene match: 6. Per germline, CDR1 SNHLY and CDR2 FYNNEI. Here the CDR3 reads CASSEPYGGNEQYF. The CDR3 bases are TGTGCCAGCAGTGAACCGTACGGGGGGAACGAGCAGTACTTC.

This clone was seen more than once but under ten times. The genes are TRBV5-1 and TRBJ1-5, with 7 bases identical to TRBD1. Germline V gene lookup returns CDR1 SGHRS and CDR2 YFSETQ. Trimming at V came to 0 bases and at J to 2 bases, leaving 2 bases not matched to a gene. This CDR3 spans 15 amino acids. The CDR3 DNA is TGCGCCAGCAGCTTGGAGACAGGGCGCAATCAGCCCCAGCATTTT. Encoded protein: CASSLETGRNQPQHF.

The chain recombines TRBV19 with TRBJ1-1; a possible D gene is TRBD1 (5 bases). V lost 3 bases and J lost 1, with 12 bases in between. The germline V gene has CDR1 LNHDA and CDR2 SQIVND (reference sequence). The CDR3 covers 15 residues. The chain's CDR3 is CASSISDRANTEAFF. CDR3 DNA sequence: TGTGCCAGTAGTATTTCTGACAGAGCGAACACTGAAGCTTTCTTT.

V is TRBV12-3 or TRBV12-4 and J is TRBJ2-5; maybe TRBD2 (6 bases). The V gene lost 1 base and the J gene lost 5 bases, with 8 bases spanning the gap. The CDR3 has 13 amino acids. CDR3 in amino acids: CASSLGGKETQYF. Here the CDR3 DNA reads TGTGCCAGCAGTTTAGGCGGGAAGGAGACCCAGTACTTC.

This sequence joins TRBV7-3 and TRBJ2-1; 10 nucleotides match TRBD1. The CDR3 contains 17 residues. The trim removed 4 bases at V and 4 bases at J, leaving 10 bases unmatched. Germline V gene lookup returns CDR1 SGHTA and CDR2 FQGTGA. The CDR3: CASSSLGPGQGYNEQFF. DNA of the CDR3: TGTGCCAGCAGCTCATTAGGGCCGGGACAGGGGTACAATGAGCAGTTCTTC.

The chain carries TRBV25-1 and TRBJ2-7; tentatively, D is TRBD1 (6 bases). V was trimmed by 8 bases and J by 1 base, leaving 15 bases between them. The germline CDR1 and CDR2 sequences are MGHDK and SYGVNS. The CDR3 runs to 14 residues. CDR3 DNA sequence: TGTGCCAGCGTCTCCCGGGGACATTCCTACGAGCAGTACTTC. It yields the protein CASVSRGHSYEQYF.

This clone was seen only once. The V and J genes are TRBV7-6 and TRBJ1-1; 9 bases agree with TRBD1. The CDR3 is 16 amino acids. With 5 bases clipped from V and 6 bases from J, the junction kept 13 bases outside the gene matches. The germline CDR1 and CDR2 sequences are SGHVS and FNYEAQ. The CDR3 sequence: CASSLAGTGTWAEAFF. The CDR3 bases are TGTGCCAGCAGCCTGGCCGGGACAGGGACATGGGCTGAAGCTTTCTTT.

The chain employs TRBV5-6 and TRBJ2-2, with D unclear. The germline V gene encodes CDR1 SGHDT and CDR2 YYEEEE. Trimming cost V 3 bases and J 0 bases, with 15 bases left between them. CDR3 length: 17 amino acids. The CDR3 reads CASSSTGTNPNTGELFF. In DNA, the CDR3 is TGTGCCAGCAGCTCGACTGGAACTAACCCGAACACCGGGGAGCTGTTTTTT.

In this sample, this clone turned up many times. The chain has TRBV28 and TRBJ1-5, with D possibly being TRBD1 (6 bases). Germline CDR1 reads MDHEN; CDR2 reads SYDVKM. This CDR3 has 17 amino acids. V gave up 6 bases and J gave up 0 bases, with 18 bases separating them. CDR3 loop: CASRSDRGLYSNQPQHF. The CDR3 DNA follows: TGTGCCAGCAGATCGGACAGAGGCCTTTATAGCAATCAGCCCCAGCATTTT.

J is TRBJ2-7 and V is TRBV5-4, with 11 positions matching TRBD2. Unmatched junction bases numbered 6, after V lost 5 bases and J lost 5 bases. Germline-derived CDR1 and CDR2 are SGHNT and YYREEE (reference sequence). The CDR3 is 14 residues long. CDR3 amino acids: CASSLAGGPHEQYF. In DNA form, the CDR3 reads TGTGCCAGCAGTTTAGCGGGAGGGCCCCACGAGCAGTACTTC.

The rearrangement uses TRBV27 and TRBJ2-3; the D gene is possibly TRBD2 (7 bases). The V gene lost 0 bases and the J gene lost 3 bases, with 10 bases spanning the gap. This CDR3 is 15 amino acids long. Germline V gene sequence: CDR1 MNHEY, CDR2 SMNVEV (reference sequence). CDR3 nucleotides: TGTGCCAGCAGTTTATCTGAGGGGGGGACAGATACGCAGTATTTT. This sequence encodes CASSLSEGGTDTQYF.

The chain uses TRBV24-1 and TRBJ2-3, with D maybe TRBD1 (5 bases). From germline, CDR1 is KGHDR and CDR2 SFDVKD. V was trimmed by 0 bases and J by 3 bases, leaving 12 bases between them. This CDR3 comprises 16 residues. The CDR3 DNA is TGTGCCACCAGTGATTTGTTCGGGCAGGGAACAGATACGCAGTATTTT. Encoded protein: CATSDLFGQGTDTQYF.

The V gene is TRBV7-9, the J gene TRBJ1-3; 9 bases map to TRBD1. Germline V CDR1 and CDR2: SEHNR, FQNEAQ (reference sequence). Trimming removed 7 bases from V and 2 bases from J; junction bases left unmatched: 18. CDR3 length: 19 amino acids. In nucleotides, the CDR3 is TGTGCCAGCAACCACCGGGACAGGGATGGAAGTGGTCCTGGAAACACCATATATTTT. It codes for CASNHRDRDGSGPGNTIYF.

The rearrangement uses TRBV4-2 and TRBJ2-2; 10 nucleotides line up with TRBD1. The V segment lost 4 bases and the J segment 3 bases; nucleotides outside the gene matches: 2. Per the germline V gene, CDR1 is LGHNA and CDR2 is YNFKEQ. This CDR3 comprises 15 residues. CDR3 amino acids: CASSRGQGDTGELFF. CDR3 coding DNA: TGTGCCAGCAGCCGAGGACAGGGGGACACCGGGGAGCTGTTTTTT.